This is a list of T cell receptor beta chains from one sample in a study of T cells in Graves' hyperthyroidism and ophthalmopathy. From the multiplex PCR reads, TCRdb called clonotypes with MiXCR, one entry per CDR3 protein. The sample carries nearly 250,000 distinct CDR3 sequences, approximately 25% recorded once. Material: blood. These receptors came from a woman in her forties with Graves' ophthalmopathy. The CDR3 runs from the conserved cysteine through the conserved F or W. The D gene is left open where the match is weak. Clone size, where shown, is once, few, many, or a class for clones that have expanded.

clone_size d_call j_call v_call cdr3_nt cdr3_aa
many . TRBJ2-7 TRBV29-1 TGCAGCGTTCCCCGGGGGCAGGGCGAGCAGTACTTC CSVPRGQGEQYF
many TRBD1 TRBJ1-1 TRBV30 TGTGCCTGGAGTGCCGACAGGGGCACTGAAGCTTTCTTT CAWSADRGTEAFF
many . TRBJ2-5 TRBV27 TGTGCCAGCAGTTCCCCGGGCGGGATGGGTGTGGAGACCCAGTACTTC CASSSPGGMGVETQYF
few TRBD2 TRBJ2-5 TRBV6-1 TGTGCCAGCAGCGCACTAGCGGGAACACAAGAGACCCAGTACTTC CASSALAGTQETQYF
. . TRBJ2-7 TRBV6-2/TRBV6-3 TGTGCCAGCACGCAAGCGTCAAGCTACGAGCAGTACTTC CASTQASSYEQYF
. . TRBJ1-1 TRBV6-5 TGTGCCAGCAGTTACTCCCCCCAGTGGGCGAGCACTGAAGCTTTCTTT CASSYSPQWASTEAFF
many TRBD2 TRBJ2-7 TRBV6-5 TGTGCCAGCAGTTACATCCTAGCGGGAGGTGGATACGAGCAGTACTTC CASSYILAGGGYEQYF
many TRBD2 TRBJ2-4 TRBV28 TGTGCCAGCAGTTTAGGGTCTAGCGGGGGGCGAGGAATTAAAAACATTCAGTACTTC CASSLGSSGGRGIKNIQYF
few TRBD2 TRBJ2-3 TRBV20-1 TGCAGTGCTGGGGGGACTAGTCTTAGTACGCAGTATTTT CSAGGTSLSTQYF
once TRBD1 TRBJ2-7 TRBV19 TGTGCCAGTAGTGCCACTGACAGGGTCGGAGTGAAATACGAGCAGTACTTC CASSATDRVGVKYEQYF
many TRBD1 TRBJ1-1 TRBV19 TGTGCCAGTAGTTTCCAGGGGGCGAACACTGAAGCTTTCTTT CASSFQGANTEAFF
many TRBD1 TRBJ2-5 TRBV7-8 TGTGCCAGCAGCCGCGGGACAGGGGGTTCCCAAGAGACCCAGTACTTC CASSRGTGGSQETQYF
many . TRBJ2-5 TRBV20-1 TGCAGTGTGACAAAGGGTGGGGAGACCCAGTACTTC CSVTKGGETQYF
. TRBD2 TRBJ2-5 TRBV20-1 TGCAGTGCTAGAGATCTAGCGGGGGCCCAAGAGACCCAGTACTTC CSARDLAGAQETQYF
many . TRBJ2-7 TRBV7-8 TGTGCCAGCAGCTTAGCGGACGGCGACTCCTACGAGCAGTACTTC CASSLADGDSYEQYF
. . TRBJ1-1 TRBV19 TGTGCCAGTACCGCGGGCCTCCCGAGGGGCACTGAAGCTTTCTTT CASTAGLPRGTEAFF
few TRBD2 TRBJ2-1 TRBV6-1 TGTGCCAGCAGTGAAACTTGGACTAGCCTCAATGAGCAGTTCTTC CASSETWTSLNEQFF
. . TRBJ1-1 TRBV11-1 TGTGCCAGCAGCTTTCCGCCCGGGATAGTTACCCCCAGTGAAGCTTTCTTT CASSFPPGIVTPSEAFF
many . TRBJ1-3 TRBV7-8 TGTGCCAGCAGCCCCCAGAGGGAAATCAACACCATGTATTTT CASSPQREINTMYF
. TRBD2 TRBJ2-1 TRBV12-3/TRBV12-4 TGTGCCAGCAGAGGGTTGGGTAGCGGGAGCTATGAGCAGTTCTTC CASRGLGSGSYEQFF
many . TRBJ1-1 TRBV20-1 TGCAGTGCTAGAGGGGGCAGGTGGGAAGAGACTGAAGCTTTCTTT CSARGGRWEETEAFF
once . TRBJ1-5 TRBV24-1 TGTGCCACCAGTGGCTCAGGGGATCGACCCCAGCATTTT CATSGSGDRPQHF
. . TRBJ2-2 TRBV6-5 TGTGCCAGCAGTTACTCTATCGCCGGGGAGCTGTTTTTT CASSYSIAGELFF
. TRBD1 TRBJ1-2 TRBV18 TGTGCCAGCTCATCCTCGACAGGGAACTATGGCTACACCTTC CASSSSTGNYGYTF
many TRBD1 TRBJ1-2 TRBV20-1 TGCAGTGCTAGAACTACGGGACAGAACTATGGCTACACCTTC CSARTTGQNYGYTF
many . TRBJ2-5 TRBV15 TGTGCCACCGGGGGACCCCAAGGAGAGACCCAGTACTTC CATGGPQGETQYF
many TRBD2 TRBJ2-7 TRBV27 TGTGCCAGCAGTAAACTCACTAGCGGGAGCTCCTACGAGCAGTACTTC CASSKLTSGSSYEQYF
many . TRBJ2-5 TRBV11-2 TGTGCCAGCAGCTTAATCGCCGCTACTCAAGAGACCCAGTACTTC CASSLIAATQETQYF
. TRBD2 TRBJ2-5 TRBV20-1 TGCAGTGCTAGTCTGGGGGGGGTAGGCGAGACCCAGTACTTC CSASLGGVGETQYF
many . TRBJ2-7 TRBV2 TGTGCCAGCAGTGTTTACGACTCCTACGAGCAGTACTTC CASSVYDSYEQYF
many . TRBJ1-6 TRBV11-2 TGTGCCAGCAGCTTATCCGGGGGGCGCGAACCCCTCCACTTT CASSLSGGREPLHF
many . TRBJ1-1 TRBV30 TGTGCCTGGGGTGGGGTTATGAACACTGAAGCTTTCTTT CAWGGVMNTEAFF
. . TRBJ1-2 TRBV12-3/TRBV12-4 TGTGCCAGCAGTTTAGATCGGGGGAAGAGCGGCTACACCTTC CASSLDRGKSGYTF
many . TRBJ1-2 TRBV29-1 TGCAGCGTTGAAAGGGTCGCTGGCTACACCTTC CSVERVAGYTF
many . TRBJ1-2 TRBV28 TGTGCCAGCAGTTTAGGAGGGGACTATGGCTACACCTTC CASSLGGDYGYTF
many . TRBJ1-2 TRBV29-1 TGCAGCGTTGAAGATCTCGGGTTGGATGGCTACACCTTC CSVEDLGLDGYTF
many . TRBJ1-3 TRBV7-8 TGTGCCAGCAGCGAAGCCGTCCCTGGAAACACCATATATTTT CASSEAVPGNTIYF
many . TRBJ2-7 TRBV7-9 TGTGCCAGCAGCTCAACGGGACCCGACTACGAGCAGTACTTC CASSSTGPDYEQYF
many . TRBJ1-2 TRBV9 TGTGCCAGCAGCGTAACCCCGGGAGGTCCTCATCCCTATGGCTACACCTTC CASSVTPGGPHPYGYTF
many TRBD1 TRBJ1-5 TRBV11-2 TGTGCCAGCAGCTTCGATACAGGGGTCCGCAATCAGCCCCAGCATTTT CASSFDTGVRNQPQHF
. . TRBJ1-1 TRBV12-3/TRBV12-4 TGTGCCAGCAGTTTAAACACGCACAGGGTCGGAGGTGAAGCTTTCTTT CASSLNTHRVGGEAFF
many . TRBJ1-1 TRBV27 TGTGCCAGCAGTTTAATGAAGGGAGTTAAAACTGAAGCTTTCTTT CASSLMKGVKTEAFF
few TRBD1 TRBJ2-7 TRBV25-1 TGTGCCAGCAGCTGGACAGGACAGAAGCAGTACTTC CASSWTGQKQYF
few TRBD2 TRBJ2-5 TRBV4-2 TGTGCCAGCAGCCCCCTCGGGGGGGGGCACGAGACCCAGTACTTC CASSPLGGGHETQYF
. TRBD2 TRBJ2-5 TRBV6-1 TGTGCCAGCAGTGAACTAGCGGGAGAGGGCCAAGAGACCCAGTACTTC CASSELAGEGQETQYF
. . TRBJ2-7 TRBV27 TGTGCCAGCAGTTTATGGTCGGGGGGCCTCTCCTACGAGCAGTACTTC CASSLWSGGLSYEQYF
few . TRBJ1-1 TRBV18 TGTGCCAGCTCACCACTGATCTTTTCCGGGGACACTGAAGCTTTCTTT CASSPLIFSGDTEAFF
few . TRBJ1-1 TRBV29-1 TGCAGCGCGGGACAATCGAACACTGAAGCTTTCTTT CSAGQSNTEAFF
. . TRBJ1-1 TRBV24-1 TGTGCCACCAGTGACTCCGGGACCGAGGTCTCTGAAGCTTTCTTT CATSDSGTEVSEAFF
. TRBD1 TRBJ2-7 TRBV27 TGTGCCAGCAGGCCCACAGGGGCGGGCGAGCAGTACTTC CASRPTGAGEQYF
few TRBD1 TRBJ2-5 TRBV7-3 TGTGCCAGCAGCCTTGGGACAGCTGGGACCCAGTACTTC CASSLGTAGTQYF
few . TRBJ2-3 TRBV5-1 TGCGCCAGCAGCTTAGAGCTCCAATTGGATACGCAGTATTTT CASSLELQLDTQYF